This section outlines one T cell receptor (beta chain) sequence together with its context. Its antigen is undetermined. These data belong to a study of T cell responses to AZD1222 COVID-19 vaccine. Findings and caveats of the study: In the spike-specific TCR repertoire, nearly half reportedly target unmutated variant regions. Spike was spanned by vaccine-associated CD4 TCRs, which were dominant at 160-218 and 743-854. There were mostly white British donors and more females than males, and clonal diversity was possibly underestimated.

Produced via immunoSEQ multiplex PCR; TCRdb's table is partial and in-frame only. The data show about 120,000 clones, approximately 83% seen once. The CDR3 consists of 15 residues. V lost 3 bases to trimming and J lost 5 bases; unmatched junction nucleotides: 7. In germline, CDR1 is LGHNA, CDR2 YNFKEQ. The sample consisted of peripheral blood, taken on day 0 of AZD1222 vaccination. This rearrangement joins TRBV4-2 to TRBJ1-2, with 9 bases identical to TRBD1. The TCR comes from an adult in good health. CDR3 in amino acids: CASSQGIGQGYGYTF. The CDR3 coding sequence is TGTGCCAGCAGCCAGGGTATTGGACAGGGGTATGGCTACACCTTC.